Following are 13 T cell receptor beta chains from one sample sequenced in a study of CD8+ T cells in alopecia areata. The sorting of pooled cutaneous lymph node cells relied on CD4, CD8alpha, NKG2D, NKG2ACE and other markers. Following extraction, RNA underwent reverse transcription to cDNA, which served as the sequencing template. Sequenced by immunoSEQ multiplex PCR; TCRdb stores in-frame clones only, minus some. The specimen has more than 250,000 clones, none found just once. Sequences were obtained from CD4+ T cells sorted from a lymph node. These receptors all stem from a C3H/HeJ mouse with alopecia areata. For this strain, the MHC haplotype corresponds to H2-k.

Note on this clone: Gene names and germline match the mouse. The read finishes 4 residues shy of the CDR3 end, and the germline J gene is used to complete it. The sample carries other DNA sequences with the same CDR3. The chain links TRBV14 to TRBJ2-5, with D perhaps TRBD1 (6 bases). The germline V gene has CDR1 SGHDT and CDR2 FRDEAV. This CDR3 has 13 residues. The V end lost 4 bases, the J end lost 2 bases, and 8 bases lay between the germline ends. CDR3 bases read: TGTGCCAGCAGTCGACAGGTCCAAGAC. This encodes CASSRQVQD. The entire CDR3 sequence reads CASSRQVQDTQYF.

Note on this clone: Genes and germline are mouse. The observed sequence ends 4 residues before the CDR3 terminus, with the missing tail filled in from the germline J gene. The chain recombines TRBV14 with TRBJ2-7, with 12 bases matching TRBD2. Germline assignment: CDR1 SGHDT and CDR2 FRDEAV. CDR3 size: 15 residues. CDR3 DNA, as far as it was read: TGTGCCAGCAGTCTCAGGACTGGGGGGGAATAT. The encoded protein is CASSLRTGGEY. The whole CDR3 sequence reads CASSLRTGGEYEQYF.

Only a few counts were recorded for this clone. Mouse germline and gene names are used. The missing CDR3 end, 4 residues past where the read stops, is filled in from the germline J gene. The chain is built from TRBV5 and TRBJ2-7; tentative D call: TRBD1 (6 bases). Germline CDR1 is LGHNA and CDR2 is YNLKQL (reference sequence). The CDR3 contains 14 residues. V lost 2 bases and J 0 bases, leaving 8 bases between the germline ends. CDR3 loop: CASSQSGDSYEQYF. Partial CDR3 DNA: TGTGCCAGCAGCCAATCAGGGGACTCCTAT.

The table lists this clone with a few counts. Gene names are mouse gene names. The read ends 4 residues before the CDR3 terminus; that terminus is restored from the germline J gene. The rearrangement joins TRBV1 to TRBJ1-1; D perhaps matches TRBD1 (6 bases). V was cut by 0 bases and J by 4 bases, with 12 bases left in between. Germline CDR1 is NSQYPW and CDR2 is LRSPGD (reference sequence). This CDR3 is 15 amino acids long. CDR3 bases read: TGCACCTGCAGTGCAGAAGCCAGGGGAGGCACA. It encodes CTCSAEARGGT. The entire CDR3 is CTCSAEARGGTEVFF.

This clone has a handful of counts. Gene names refer to mouse genes. The read ends 4 residues before the CDR3 terminus; that terminus is restored from the germline J gene. The gene calls are TRBV5 and TRBJ2-5, with TRBD2 identical over 7 bases. The CDR3 is 16 residues long. Germline-derived CDR1 and CDR2 are LGHNA and YNLKQL (reference sequence). Partial CDR3 DNA: TGTGCCAGCAGCCAAGATGGGGCTGGGGGATTGGAC. It translates to CASSQDGAGGLD. From start to end, the CDR3 is CASSQDGAGGLDTQYF.

Ten or more counts support this clone. Genes and germline are mouse. The missing CDR3 end, 4 residues past where the read stops, is filled in from the germline J gene. The identical CDR3 is also encoded by other nucleotide sequences in the sample. The chain uses TRBV1 and TRBJ2-1, with 8 bases that match TRBD2. V lost 2 bases to trimming and J lost 1 base; unmatched junction nucleotides: 1. Germline V CDR1 and CDR2: NSQYPW, LRSPGD (reference sequence). This CDR3 has 15 residues. CDR3 sequence: CTCSALGGNYAEQFF. The DNA read from the CDR3 is TGCACCTGCAGTGCATTGGGGGGGAACTATGCT.

On this clone itself: All gene names here are mouse names. The CDR3 is cut off 4 residues early in the read; its end comes from the germline J gene. This specimen includes other DNA sequences encoding the same CDR3. J is TRBJ2-5 and V is TRBV1; 8 bases agree with TRBD2. Trimming cost V 3 bases and J 1 base; bases outside gene matches: 3. Germline V CDR1 and CDR2: NSQYPW, LRSPGD (reference sequence). The CDR3 loop spans 15 amino acids. The CDR3 DNA, read in part, is TGCACCTGCAGTGCGGTCTGGGGGGACCAAGAC. Encoded protein: CTCSAVWGDQD. The full CDR3 protein reads CTCSAVWGDQDTQYF. Full variable domain (outside the CDR3, taken from reference TRBV1 and TRBJ2-5): VTLLEQNPRWRLVPRGQAVNLRCILKNSQYPWMSWYQQDLQKQLQWLFTLRSPGDKEVKSLPGADYLATRVTDTELRLQVANMSQGRTLYCTCSAVWGDQDTQYFGPGTRLLVL.

Comment on this clone: Genes and germline come from the mouse. The CDR3 goes on 4 residues after the read ends, and that part is filled in from the germline J gene. In the same sample, other DNA sequences code for this CDR3. This chain links TRBV13-1 with TRBJ2-3; D remains ambiguous. The CDR3 length is 14 residues. The V gene lost 0 bases and the J gene lost 1 base, with 6 bases spanning the gap. Germline CDR1 NSHNY, CDR2 SYGAGN. The CDR3 spells CASSDAGRAETLYF. CDR3 DNA, as far as it was read: TGTGCCAGCAGTGATGCAGGCCGTGCAGAA.

This clone was found a few times. Gene names and germline refer to mouse. From the germline J gene comes the end of the CDR3, since the read stops 4 residues before it. V is TRBV13-1 and J is TRBJ2-4; maybe TRBD2 (6 bases). The CDR3 is 13 amino acids. Trimming pared 4 bases from V and 2 bases from J, leaving 8 bases between. Germline CDR1 is NSHNY and CDR2 is SYGAGN. The DNA read from the CDR3 is TGTGCCAGCAGTCTGGGGATTCAAAAC. Protein sequence: CASSLGIQN. From start to end, the CDR3 is CASSLGIQNTLYF.

A note on this clone: The listed genes are named as in mouse. The missing CDR3 end, 4 residues past where the read stops, is filled in from the germline J gene. The rearrangement uses TRBV16 and TRBJ2-5; D may be TRBD1 (6 bases). Germline CDR1 SGHSA, CDR2 FRNQAP. CDR3 length equals 14 residues. Deletions cut 2 bases from V and 3 bases from J, with 9 bases between. CDR3 residues: CASSLKDRQDTQYF. CDR3 DNA, as far as it was read: TGTGCAAGCAGCTTAAAGGACAGACAAGAC.

In the case of this clone: Each gene name is a mouse one. The CDR3 end is not reached by the read, which stops 4 residues before it; the germline J gene fills it in. This chain uses TRBV13-3 with TRBJ2-2, with D maybe TRBD1 (5 bases). This CDR3 has 14 residues. CDR1 and CDR2 from the germline V gene are NNHDY and SYVADS. V gave up 4 bases and J gave up 0 bases, with 7 bases separating them. The CDR3: CASSLTANTGQLYF. The CDR3 bases that were read are TGTGCCAGCAGTTTGACAGCAAACACCGGG.

This clone was seen a handful of times. The genes and germline here are from mouse. The read ends 4 residues shy of where the CDR3 ends; the end is completed using the germline J gene. J is TRBJ1-1 and V is TRBV13-2; no firm D call. V lost 2 bases to trimming and J lost 3 bases, with 5 bases between them. CDR1 and CDR2 (germline): NNHNN, SYGAGS (reference sequence). The CDR3 is 12 residues long. This CDR3 is CASGEGYTEVFF. CDR3 DNA, as far as it was read: TGTGCCAGCGGTGAGGGGTACACA.

Note on this clone: Genes here carry mouse names. The read is 4 residues too short to cover the CDR3 end, so that end is filled in from the germline J gene. The V call is TRBV5, the J call TRBJ2-2, with TRBD1 matching over 11 bases. The CDR3 has 16 residues. Unmatched junction bases numbered 4, after V lost 4 bases and J lost 3 bases. Germline V gene sequence: CDR1 LGHNA, CDR2 YNLKQL (reference sequence). CDR3 sequence reads: CASSPDRGRYTGQLYF. CDR3 DNA (partial): TGTGCCAGCAGCCCGGACAGGGGGCGTTACACCGGG.